The entry below describes one TCR beta chain. This sample was taken from a study of OX40 agonist ivuxolimab in advanced cancers. This CDR3 comprises 12 residues. Germline CDR1 and CDR2: SGHNT and YYREEE (reference sequence). The V and J ends lost 7 bases and 2 bases respectively, with 9 bases between them. Only in-frame clones appear in the TCRdb table, and some are missing; sequencing was by immunoSEQ multiplex PCR. The sample holds about 98,000 clones, about 83% seen once. This sequence originates from an adult with an advanced solid tumor such as melanoma, head and neck, liver or kidney cancer. V is TRBV5-4 and J is TRBJ1-2, with D unresolved. This specimen consisted of CD4+ or CD8+ T cells sorted from blood, obtained in a trial of the OX40 agonist ivuxolimab. The CDR3, as DNA: TGTGCCAGCGGTAACGACAACTATGGCTACACCTTC. Protein product: CASGNDNYGYTF.